The 18 T cell receptor beta chains given below trace back to one sample, sequenced in a study of CD8+ T cells in alopecia areata. Noted treatment: oral pan-JAK inhibitor, 5-10 mg twice daily. TCR sequencing used cDNA made by reverse transcription of extracted RNA. The method was immunoSEQ multiplex PCR; TCRdb's version includes in-frame clones alone and lacks a portion of them. This table has some 88,000 clones, around 40% appearing once. The sequencing here drew on CD8+ T cells sorted from blood, taken at week 24, from a patient treated with tofacitinib. The receptors were gathered from a human donor with alopecia areata.

This chain links TRBV13 with TRBJ2-3; maybe TRBD2 (5 bases). Germline CDR1 reads PRHDT; CDR2 reads FYEKMQ (reference sequence). The CDR3 sequence is 15 residues long. The V end lost 6 bases, the J end lost 3 bases, and 16 bases lay between the germline ends. Here the CDR3 DNA reads TGTGCCAGCAGTGCTACTCGGCGGGTTACAGATACGCAGTATTTT. Translating gives CASSATRRVTDTQYF.

The genes are TRBV9 and TRBJ2-5; the D call may be TRBD1 or TRBD2 (5 bases each). The CDR3 extends over 14 amino acids. The V gene's germline CDR1 is SGDLS and CDR2 YYNGEE. V was trimmed by 0 bases and J by 0 bases, leaving 6 bases between them. The CDR3 protein is CASSVGGNQETQYF. CDR3 nucleotides: TGTGCCAGCAGCGTAGGGGGGAACCAAGAGACCCAGTACTTC. The whole variable domain, filled in from reference TRBV9 and TRBJ2-5, reads DSGVTQTPKHLITATGQRVTLRCSPRSGDLSVYWYQQSLDQGLQFLIQYYNGEERAKGNILERFSAQQFPDLHSELNLSSLELGDSALYFCASSVGGNQETQYFGPGTRLLVL.

The rearrangement links TRBV5-6 to TRBJ2-2, with 9 bases identical to TRBD2. With 3 bases clipped from V and 6 bases from J, the junction kept 3 bases outside the gene matches. The CDR3 is 14 residues long. CDR1 and CDR2 from the germline V gene are SGHDT and YYEEEE. The CDR3 DNA reads as TGTGCCAGCAGCTGGCGGGAGGGGGCCGGGGAGCTGTTTTTT. Amino acid sequence: CASSWREGAGELFF.

This clone was recorded once. The chain combines TRBV27 with TRBJ2-1, with 10 bases identical to TRBD1. The length of the CDR3 is 15 residues. The germline V gene has CDR1 MNHEY and CDR2 SMNVEV (reference sequence). The J segment lost 3 bases and the V segment lost 6 bases, leaving 5 bases of the junction unmatched. The CDR3 spells CASSSGTGVYNEQFF. CDR3 DNA: TGTGCCAGCAGCTCCGGGACAGGGGTCTACAATGAGCAGTTCTTC.

The rearrangement joins TRBV5-1 to TRBJ2-5; no clear D. The CDR3 length is 15 residues. V lost 5 bases, J lost 5 bases, and 19 bases lay in between. Per the germline V gene, CDR1 is SGHRS and CDR2 is YFSETQ. The CDR3 loop reads CASSPYGPDSETQYF. In DNA form, the CDR3 reads TGCGCCAGCAGTCCTTACGGGCCGGATTCGGAGACCCAGTACTTC.

The chain carries TRBV2 and TRBJ1-2; the D is unclear. The V end was cut by 3 bases, the J end by 4 bases, with 9 bases between. This CDR3 comprises 13 residues. Germline V lookup: CDR1 SNHLY, CDR2 FYNNEI. CDR3 residues: CASSEGRAYGYTF. In DNA form, the CDR3 reads TGTGCCAGCAGTGAGGGTCGGGCCTATGGCTACACCTTC. The whole variable domain, remainder taken from reference TRBV2 and TRBJ1-2, is EPEVTQTPSHQVTQMGQEVILRCVPISNHLYFYWYRQILGQKVEFLVSFYNNEISEKSEIFDDQFSVERPDGSNFTLKIRSTKLEDSAMYFCASSEGRAYGYTFGSGTRLTVV.

The chain uses TRBV4-3 and TRBJ2-7, with D unresolved. Germline loops: CDR1 LGHNA, CDR2 YSLEER. V lost 1 base to trimming and J lost 5 bases, with 6 bases between them. The CDR3 totals 12 residues. In DNA, the CDR3 is TGCGCCAGCAGCCAAGGGCCAGACGAGCAGTACTTC. Translating gives CASSQGPDEQYF.

The genes are TRBV7-9 and TRBJ2-5, with 10 bases fitting TRBD2. With V trimmed by 5 bases and J by 4 bases, 10 bases remained unmatched. The CDR3 runs 16 residues. In germline, CDR1 is SEHNR, CDR2 FQNEAQ (reference sequence). This CDR3 is CASSPSSGRAVETQYF. The CDR3 nucleotides are TGTGCCAGCAGCCCATCGAGCGGGAGGGCCGTAGAGACCCAGTACTTC. Full variable domain (rest looked up from reference TRBV7-9 and TRBJ2-5): DTGVSQNPRHKITKRGQNVTFRCDPISEHNRLYWYRQTLGQGPEFLTYFQNEAQLEKSRLLSDRFSAERPKGSFSTLEIQRTEQGDSAMYLCASSPSSGRAVETQYFGPGTRLLVL.

The chain carries TRBV27 and TRBJ1-2; TRBD1 aligns across 7 bases. This CDR3 contains 13 residues. Germline V gene lookup returns CDR1 MNHEY and CDR2 SMNVEV (reference sequence). The J segment lost 6 bases and the V segment lost 1 base, leaving 2 bases of the junction unmatched. The CDR3 bases are TGTGCCAGCAGTTTATACAGGGGTGATGGCTACACCTTC. This encodes CASSLYRGDGYTF.

The CDR3 spells CASSLGQGNHNEQFF. CDR3 nucleotides: TGTGCCAGCAGCTTAGGACAGGGAAACCACAATGAGCAGTTCTTC. This chain joins TRBV7-3 and TRBJ2-1, with 8 bases lining up with TRBD1. This CDR3 spans 15 amino acids. CDR1 is SGHTA, CDR2 FQGTGA, per germline. Trimming at V came to 2 bases and at J to 5 bases, leaving 5 bases not matched to a gene.

The chain joins TRBV27 to TRBJ2-7; a weak D match, TRBD2 (5 bases). The CDR3 covers 13 residues. Germline V gives CDR1 MNHEY, CDR2 SMNVEV (reference sequence). V lost 0 bases and J lost 7, with 10 bases in between. CDR3 protein: CASSLSQRREQYF. In DNA, the CDR3 is TGTGCCAGCAGTTTATCGCAGCGGCGGGAGCAGTACTTC.

This chain joins TRBV4-1 and TRBJ2-7; 10 bases are a match to TRBD1. CDR1 is MGHRA, CDR2 YSYEKL, per germline. V shed 1 base and J 5 bases; nucleotides not matched to a gene: 5. CDR3 length equals 15 residues. Here the CDR3 DNA reads TGCGCCAGCAGCCAAGGTTGGGGGACAGGGGACGAGCAGTACTTC. This sequence encodes CASSQGWGTGDEQYF.

The chain links TRBV27 to TRBJ2-1; 8 bases are shared with TRBD2. CDR1 and CDR2 (germline): MNHEY, SMNVEV (reference sequence). The CDR3 is 13 amino acids. V lost 8 bases and J lost 12; bases outside the gene matches: 12. In DNA form, the CDR3 reads TGTGCCAGCGCCGCACTAGCGGCCCATGGGCAGTTCTTC. Amino acids: CASAALAAHGQFF.

This chain's CDR3 is CASSLKQGNTEAFF. CDR3 sequence (DNA): TGCGCCAGCAGCTTGAAGCAGGGGAACACTGAAGCTTTCTTT. The chain joins TRBV5-1 to TRBJ1-1; weak D call: TRBD1 (5 bases). Germline V gene data show CDR1 as SGHRS and CDR2 as YFSETQ. Trimming took 1 base from V and 1 from J, leaving 8 bases between them. This CDR3 is 14 amino acids long.

This clone was seen a handful of times. The chain carries TRBV2 and TRBJ2-2, with 9 bases matching TRBD1. The CDR3 runs 17 residues. Germline values: CDR1 SNHLY, CDR2 FYNNEI. J was trimmed by 0 bases and V by 7 bases; bases with no gene match: 9. The CDR3 region is CASTWTGVDSNTGELFF. Written as DNA, the CDR3 is TGTGCCAGCACCTGGACAGGGGTCGATTCGAACACCGGGGAGCTGTTTTTT.

This clone appeared a few times. V and J are TRBV5-8 and TRBJ1-5, with D hard to call. The CDR3 length is 15 residues. Germline CDR1 SGHTS, CDR2 YDEGEE. V was clipped by 2 bases and J by 2 bases, with 11 bases between them. The CDR3 DNA follows: TGTGCCAGCAGCTTCAAGGGAGTTGGCAATCAGCCCCAGCATTTT. Translating gives CASSFKGVGNQPQHF. Variable domain in full (rest from reference TRBV5-8 and TRBJ1-5): EAGVTQSPTHLIKTRGQQATLRCSPISGHTSVYWYQQALGLGLQFLLWYDEGEERNRGNFPPRFSGRQFPNYSSELNVNALELEDSALYLCASSFKGVGNQPQHFGDGTRLSIL.

This rearrangement joins TRBV29-1 to TRBJ2-7; D is unresolved. This CDR3 has 13 residues. V shed 3 bases and J shed 2 bases, with 11 bases lying between them. In germline, CDR1 is SQVTM, CDR2 ANQGSEA. The CDR3 loop is CSVESGRTYEQYF. The CDR3 DNA sequence: TGCAGCGTTGAGTCAGGCAGGACCTACGAGCAGTACTTC.

This chain uses TRBV21-1 with TRBJ2-1; the table's TRBD2 call for D was not verified on the DNA. TRBV21-1 is a documented pseudogene. CDR3 length equals 17 residues. CDR3 DNA: TGTGCCAGCAGCAAAAAGGTAGCGGGAGTGACCTACAATGAGCAGTTCTTC. Protein: CASSKKVAGVTYNEQFF.